The rows below give T cell receptor beta chains drawn from one sample of a study of T cells in Graves' hyperthyroidism and ophthalmopathy. MiXCR, applied by TCRdb to the multiplex PCR reads, yields one record per CDR3 protein. The sample records hundreds of thousands of distinct CDR3 sequences, nearly 20% being singletons. Source material: blood. These receptors all come from a man aged 35-49 years with Graves' ophthalmopathy. Both conserved end residues are part of each CDR3. D genes are given only for firm matches. Clone size is stated in some rows and not others, as once, few, many or a class when expanded.

V	J	size	D	DNA	CDR3
TRBV6-9	TRBJ1-5	-	-	TGTGCCAGCAGTTACGCAGGGAGTAATCAGCCCCAGCATTTT	CASSYAGSNQPQHF
TRBV12-5	TRBJ1-5	few	TRBD1	TGTGCTAGTGCCAGACAGGGGTCCCAGCCCCAGCATTTT	CASARQGSQPQHF
TRBV2	TRBJ1-3	few	-	TGTGCCAGCAGGGAATGGGGGGCTGGAAACACCATATATTTT	CASREWGAGNTIYF
TRBV6-1	TRBJ2-7	few	-	TGTGCCAGCAATATGGGACCAAGCTCCTACGAGCAGTACTTC	CASNMGPSSYEQYF
TRBV12-3/TRBV12-4	TRBJ1-1	many	-	TGTGCCAGCAGTTTGTTCGAGCAGGCTGGAGCTTTCTTT	CASSLFEQAGAFF
TRBV11-3	TRBJ1-5	-	-	TGTGCCAGCAGCTCCCCTCAGGCGAGCAATCAGCCCCAGCATTTT	CASSSPQASNQPQHF
TRBV20-1	TRBJ1-2	few	-	TGCAGTGCTAGAGATGAGGGCAGGGGTTTGTGGGCGCGCTACACCTTC	CSARDEGRGLWARYTF
TRBV9	TRBJ2-7	few	TRBD1	TGTGCCAGCAGCGTAGGAATCCGGGACAGGGACCACGAGCAGTACTTC	CASSVGIRDRDHEQYF
TRBV28	TRBJ2-3	many	TRBD1	TGTGCCAGCAGTCCTGGGAGTTCAGGGGGCGCTGGAGATACGCAGTATTTT	CASSPGSSGGAGDTQYF
TRBV4-3	TRBJ2-3	once	TRBD2	TGCGCCAGCAGCCGCGCCCTGGGGGCGCTAGCGGGAGGGGATACGCAGTATTTT	CASSRALGALAGGDTQYF
TRBV7-2	TRBJ2-1	-	TRBD2	TGTGCCAGCAGCTTAGGCCCTAGCGGGAGTCCGCAGTTCTTC	CASSLGPSGSPQFF
TRBV15	TRBJ2-6	-	TRBD1	TGTGCCACCAGCGGTGGACAGGAGAGCTCTGGGGCCAACGTCCTGACTTTC	CATSGGQESSGANVLTF
TRBV6-1	TRBJ1-2	few	-	TGTGCCAGCAGCCCACCAAGACAGGAGAGATTTGGATATGGCTACACCTTC	CASSPPRQERFGYGYTF
TRBV15	TRBJ2-7	-	TRBD2	TGTGCCACCAGCAGAGATCGGCCTAGCGGGAGACCAAGCGAGCAGTACTTC	CATSRDRPSGRPSEQYF
TRBV4-1	TRBJ1-1	many	-	TGCGCCAGCAGCCAAGATCCGGCAGGGGCTCAGAACACTGAAGCTTTCTTT	CASSQDPAGAQNTEAFF
TRBV12-3/TRBV12-4	TRBJ2-7	-	-	TGTGCCAGCAGAGTACAGGATTACGAGCAGTACTTC	CASRVQDYEQYF
TRBV6-5	TRBJ1-5	few	-	TGTGCCAGCAGTTCAGACAGACGACGGAATCAGCCCCAGCATTTT	CASSSDRRRNQPQHF
TRBV20-1	TRBJ2-7	-	TRBD2	TGCAGTGCTAGAGAGTATGGGACTAGCTACTCCTACGAGCAGTACTTC	CSAREYGTSYSYEQYF
TRBV4-1	TRBJ1-1	-	TRBD1	TGCGCCAGCAGTCATACAGGGGCTGAAGCTTTCTTT	CASSHTGAEAFF
TRBV7-9	TRBJ1-2	-	-	TGTGCCAGCGGCCATCCAGGGCGCTATGGCTACACCTTC	CASGHPGRYGYTF
TRBV5-5	TRBJ2-3	-	TRBD1	TGTGCCAGCAGCTTACAGGGGATTGATACGCAGTATTTT	CASSLQGIDTQYF
TRBV7-7	TRBJ2-1	few	-	TGTGCTAGCAGCTTAACTACAGGGAACTACAATGAGCAGTTCTTC	CASSLTTGNYNEQFF
TRBV10-3	TRBJ2-7	-	TRBD2	TGTGCCATCAGTGAGCCCTGGACTAGCGGATCTGGGGAGCAGTACTTC	CAISEPWTSGSGEQYF
TRBV6-2/TRBV6-3	TRBJ1-1	few	-	TGTGCCAGCAGTTACGGGGGTAGCACTGAAGCTTTCTTT	CASSYGGSTEAFF
TRBV7-3	TRBJ1-1	-	-	TGTGCCAGCAGCCCCAAGGGGGGGGACACTGAAGCTTTCTTT	CASSPKGGDTEAFF
TRBV10-3	TRBJ2-5	few	-	TGTGCCATCAGGGCACCGGGGGAGACCCAGTACTTC	CAIRAPGETQYF
TRBV27	TRBJ1-1	few	TRBD1	TGTGCCAGCAGTTCAGGGGGCTCGCTCACTGAAGCTTTCTTT	CASSSGGSLTEAFF
TRBV2	TRBJ1-5	few	-	TGTGCCAGCAGTGAGAGTTTGGGGCGGGGGCCCCAGCATTTT	CASSESLGRGPQHF
TRBV20-1	TRBJ2-7	-	TRBD2	TGCAGTGCCCGCTGGACTAGCGGCGCAACATACGAGCAGTACTTC	CSARWTSGATYEQYF
TRBV7-9	TRBJ2-1	few	-	TGTGCCAGCAGCTTAGGAGGGGGGCTCTCCAATGAGCAGTTCTTC	CASSLGGGLSNEQFF
TRBV27	TRBJ1-6	few	-	TGTGCCAGCAGTTTAAGGTTCCGGGGCGCGGGGGGATCACCCCTCCACTTT	CASSLRFRGAGGSPLHF
TRBV15	TRBJ2-5	few	TRBD2	TGTGCCACCAGCAGAGATGGACTAGCGGGAGTTGGAGAGACCCAGTACTTC	CATSRDGLAGVGETQYF
TRBV5-1	TRBJ2-5	-	-	TGTGCCAGCAGCACGGGACGGGAAGAGACCCAGTACTTC	CASSTGREETQYF
TRBV28	TRBJ2-1	many	-	TGTGCCAGCAGTTTGCCCAGGGGTAACTACAATGAGCAGTTCTTC	CASSLPRGNYNEQFF
TRBV19	TRBJ1-4	-	TRBD1	TGTGCCAGTAGAATTGGCAGGGGGCTGTTCGGTGAAAAACTGTTTTTT	CASRIGRGLFGEKLFF
TRBV5-5	TRBJ2-7	many	-	TGTGCCAGCAGCTTGCCACTGAAACGGGAGATATACGAGCAGTACTTC	CASSLPLKREIYEQYF
TRBV6-2/TRBV6-3	TRBJ2-3	-	-	TGTGCCAGTGCTTTGGTGGGCACAGATACGCAGTATTTT	CASALVGTDTQYF
TRBV6-1	TRBJ2-5	-	TRBD2	TGTGCCAGTTATGGGGGGGGATCCGGGGAGACCCAGTACTTC	CASYGGGSGETQYF
TRBV5-5	TRBJ1-3	-	-	TGTGCCAGCAGCCGGATTCGGACGGACCACTCTGGAAACACCATATATTTT	CASSRIRTDHSGNTIYF
TRBV30	TRBJ1-1	many	-	TGTGCCTGGAGTCCTATCACAGGGACTGAAGAAGCTTTCTTT	CAWSPITGTEEAFF
TRBV6-1	TRBJ1-5	few	-	TGTGCCAGCAGTAGGGAAGGGCAGCCCCAGCATTTT	CASSREGQPQHF
TRBV4-1	TRBJ2-7	few	-	TGCGCCAGCAGCCAGAGCACAGAGGGCGCCTACGAGCAGTACTTC	CASSQSTEGAYEQYF
TRBV12-3/TRBV12-4	TRBJ2-3	many	TRBD2	TGTGCCAGCAGTTGGACTAGTCGGTCAGATACGCAGTATTTT	CASSWTSRSDTQYF
TRBV7-3	TRBJ2-1	many	-	TGTGCCAGCAGCTTAATCCCTAGCGCTTCCTACAATGAGCAGTTCTTC	CASSLIPSASYNEQFF
TRBV18	TRBJ2-2	-	TRBD1	TGTGCCAGCTCACCAGCGACAGGGGGCACCGGGGAGCTGTTTTTT	CASSPATGGTGELFF
TRBV13	TRBJ1-2	few	TRBD1	TGTGCCAGCAGTTTGAGGACAGGGCTCTATGGCTACACCTTC	CASSLRTGLYGYTF
TRBV11-2	TRBJ2-3	many	TRBD2	TGTGCCAGCAGCTTAGGGGGGGGAGGACACACAGATACGCAGTATTTT	CASSLGGGGHTDTQYF
TRBV12-3/TRBV12-4	TRBJ1-2	few	TRBD1	TGTGCCAGCAGCAAATCCAGGGGGCTAAACTATGGCTACACCTTC	CASSKSRGLNYGYTF
TRBV12-3/TRBV12-4	TRBJ2-1	-	TRBD2	TGTGCCAGCAGTTTACAGCGGGGGGGCTCCAATGAGCAGTTCTTC	CASSLQRGGSNEQFF